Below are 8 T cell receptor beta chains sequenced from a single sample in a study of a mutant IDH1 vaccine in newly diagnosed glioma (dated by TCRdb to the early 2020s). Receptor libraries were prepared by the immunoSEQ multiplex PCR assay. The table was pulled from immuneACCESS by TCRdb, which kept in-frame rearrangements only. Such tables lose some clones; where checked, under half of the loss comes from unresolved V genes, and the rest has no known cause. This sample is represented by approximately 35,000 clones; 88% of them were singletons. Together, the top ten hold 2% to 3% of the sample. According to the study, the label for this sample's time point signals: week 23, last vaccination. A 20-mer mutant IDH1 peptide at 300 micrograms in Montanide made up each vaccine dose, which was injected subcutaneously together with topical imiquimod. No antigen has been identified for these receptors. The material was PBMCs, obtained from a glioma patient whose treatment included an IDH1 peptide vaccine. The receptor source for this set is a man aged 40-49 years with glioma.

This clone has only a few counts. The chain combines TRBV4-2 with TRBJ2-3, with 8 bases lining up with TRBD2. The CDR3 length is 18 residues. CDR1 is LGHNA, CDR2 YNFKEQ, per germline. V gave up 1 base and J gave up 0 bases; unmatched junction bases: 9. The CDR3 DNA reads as TGTGCCAGCAGCCAAGCCCTTACTAGCGGCCTTAGCACAGATACGCAGTATTTT. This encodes CASSQALTSGLSTDTQYF.

The CDR3: CSGGWNEQFF. CDR3 sequence (DNA): TGCAGTGGGGGGTGGAATGAGCAGTTCTTC. The genes are TRBV20-1 and TRBJ2-1; either TRBD1 or TRBD2 may fit D (5 bases each). This CDR3 has 10 residues. V was shortened by 7 bases and J by 7 bases, with 8 bases between the two germline ends. CDR1 is DFQATT, CDR2 SNEGSKA, per germline (reference sequence).

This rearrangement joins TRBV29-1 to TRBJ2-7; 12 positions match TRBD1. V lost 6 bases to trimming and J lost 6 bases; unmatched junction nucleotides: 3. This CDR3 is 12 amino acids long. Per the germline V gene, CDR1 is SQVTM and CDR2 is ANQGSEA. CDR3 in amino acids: CSVGQGAAEQYF. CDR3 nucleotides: TGCAGCGTGGGACAGGGGGCGGCCGAGCAGTACTTC.

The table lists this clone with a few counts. This CDR3 is CASSQDMAGYGYTF. For the CDR3, the DNA is TGTGCCAGCAGCCAAGATATGGCAGGGTATGGCTACACCTTC. This chain connects TRBV14 to TRBJ1-2, with D tentatively TRBD1 (5 bases). Germline V gene data show CDR1 as SGHDN and CDR2 as FVKESK. The CDR3 totals 14 residues. V was trimmed by 0 bases and J by 5 bases, leaving 10 bases between them.

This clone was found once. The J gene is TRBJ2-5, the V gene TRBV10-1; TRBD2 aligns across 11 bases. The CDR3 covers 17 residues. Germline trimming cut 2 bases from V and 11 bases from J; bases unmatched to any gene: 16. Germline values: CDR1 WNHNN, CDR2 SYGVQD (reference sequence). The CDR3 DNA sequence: TGCGCCAGCAGTGAGAGGGAGGGACTAGCGGCTCTCCGTATTCAGTACTTC. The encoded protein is CASSEREGLAALRIQYF.

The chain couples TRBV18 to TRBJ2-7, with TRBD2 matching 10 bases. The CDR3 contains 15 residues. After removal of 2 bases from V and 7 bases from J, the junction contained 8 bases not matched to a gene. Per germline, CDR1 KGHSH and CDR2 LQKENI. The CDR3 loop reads CASSPSGGAGWEQYV. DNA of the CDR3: TGTGCCAGCTCACCAAGCGGGGGGGCCGGTTGGGAGCAGTACGTC.

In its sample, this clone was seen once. The CDR3 region is CASSITGMNTEAFF. CDR3 coding DNA: TGTGCCAGTAGTATTACCGGAATGAACACTGAAGCTTTCTTT. The J gene is TRBJ1-1, the V gene TRBV19; no definite D call. The length of the CDR3 is 14 residues. CDR1 is LNHDA and CDR2 is SQIVND in the germline V gene (reference sequence). V dropped 3 bases and J dropped 0 bases, with 8 bases sitting between them.

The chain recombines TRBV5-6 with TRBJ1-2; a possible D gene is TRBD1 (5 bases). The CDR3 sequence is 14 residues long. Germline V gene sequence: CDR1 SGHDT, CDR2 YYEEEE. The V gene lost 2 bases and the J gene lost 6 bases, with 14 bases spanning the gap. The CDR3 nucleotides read TGTGCCAGCAGCTTTTTTAACCGACAGCATGGCTACACCTTC. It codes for CASSFFNRQHGYTF. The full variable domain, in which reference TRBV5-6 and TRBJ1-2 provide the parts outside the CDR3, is DAGVTQSPTHLIKTRGQQVTLRCSPKSGHDTVSWYQQALGQGPQFIFQYYEEEERQRGNFPDRFSGHQFPNYSSELNVNALLLGDSALYLCASSFFNRQHGYTFGSGTRLTVV.